The 22 T cell receptor beta chains presented below share a single source sample, sequenced in a study of CD8 T cells in ankylosing spondylitis. From the 5' RACE reads, TCRdb called clonotypes with MiXCR, one entry per CDR3 protein. The sample consists of some 120,000 distinct CDR3 sequences, roughly an eighth of them appearing once. The sample comprised blood, either unsorted or a sorted T cell fraction (not recorded which). Receptor source: a female donor with ankylosing spondylitis or in good health (not recorded which).

This clonotype was found many times. J is TRBJ1-1 and V is TRBV5-1, with a possible D match to TRBD1 (5 bases). The CDR3 covers 13 residues. Germline V gene sequence: CDR1 SGHRS, CDR2 YFSETQ. The V gene lost 0 bases and the J gene lost 8 bases, with 11 bases spanning the gap. CDR3 sequence: CASSLAGSPEAFF. The DNA for the CDR3 is TGCGCCAGCAGCTTGGCAGGGAGCCCCGAAGCTTTCTTT.

This clonotype has a handful of counts. The gene calls are TRBV6-5 and TRBJ1-5; no definite D call. Germline V gives CDR1 MNHEY, CDR2 SVGAGI. V lost 0 bases to trimming and J lost 0 bases, with 6 bases between them. This CDR3 spans 15 amino acids. CDR3 sequence reads: CASSYSSSSNQPQHF. CDR3 coding DNA: TGTGCCAGCAGTTACTCGAGTAGTAGCAATCAGCCCCAGCATTTT.

This rearrangement joins TRBV12-5 to TRBJ1-3; D might be TRBD1 (6 bases). Germline V gene lookup returns CDR1 LGHNT and CDR2 FRNRAP. V was pared by 5 bases and J by 2 bases, with 10 bases between. The CDR3 is 14 amino acids. The CDR3 DNA sequence: TGTGCTAGTGGTCCGCGGACAGCTGGAAACACCATATATTTT. It encodes CASGPRTAGNTIYF.

As DNA, the CDR3 is TGTGCCAGTAGTGGGACGTTGGGGCAGCCCCAGCATTTT. It specifies CASSGTLGQPQHF. The chain carries TRBV19 and TRBJ1-5, with TRBD1 as a possible D gene (5 bases). Trimming pared 5 bases from V and 7 bases from J, leaving 12 bases between. Germline V gives CDR1 LNHDA, CDR2 SQIVND (reference sequence). The length of the CDR3 is 13 residues.

This chain joins TRBV12-3 or TRBV12-4 and TRBJ1-6; a weak D match, TRBD1 (5 bases). The length of the CDR3 is 15 residues. Trimming removed 6 bases from V and 8 bases from J, with 17 bases in between. CDR3 in amino acids: CASSALGQGYSPLHF. CDR3 in DNA: TGTGCCAGCAGCGCCCTGGGGCAGGGTTATTCACCCCTCCACTTT.

This clonotype has a handful of counts. The V and J genes are TRBV2 and TRBJ1-2, with D hard to call. This CDR3 is built from 14 residues. Trimming removed 3 bases from V and 5 bases from J, with 13 bases in between. Germline lookup yields CDR1 SNHLY and CDR2 FYNNEI. CDR3 coding DNA: TGTGCCAGCAGTGATGGTCCCTCGTATTATGGCTACACCTTC. Translating it yields CASSDGPSYYGYTF.

This clonotype came up many times. The chain links TRBV7-2 to TRBJ1-1; 9 bases are shared with TRBD1. The trim removed 1 base at V and 1 base at J, leaving 1 base unmatched. CDR1 and CDR2 (germline): SGHTA, FQGNSA. CDR3 length equals 15 residues. This CDR3 is CASSLGDRENTEAFF. The CDR3 DNA reads TGTGCCAGCAGCTTAGGGGACAGGGAGAACACTGAAGCTTTCTTT.

The V call is TRBV21-1, the J call TRBJ2-3; the listed D gene, TRBD2, was not tested against the DNA. TRBV21-1 is a recognized pseudogene. The CDR3 consists of 17 residues. The CDR3 nucleotides are TGTGCCAGCCCCGTCGGAGTTGCGGGGGGTCTCACAGATACGCAGTATTTT. This encodes CASPVGVAGGLTDTQYF.

This clonotype was detected only a few times. The chain couples TRBV29-1 to TRBJ2-3; 10 bases agree with TRBD2. V shed 4 bases, J shed 7 bases, and the junction held 8 bases outside the gene matches. The CDR3 has 14 residues. Germline loops: CDR1 SQVTM, CDR2 ANQGSEA. The CDR3 region is CSVGDSGGANTQYF. CDR3 DNA sequence: TGCAGCGTTGGAGACAGCGGGGGGGCGAATACGCAGTATTTT.

The chain combines TRBV11-2 with TRBJ1-2; D is possibly TRBD1 (5 bases). Germline assignment: CDR1 SGHAT and CDR2 FQNNGV. The CDR3 is 16 amino acids. Trimming took off 5 bases at V and 4 bases at J, with 20 bases between the two ends. CDR3 DNA: TGTGCCAGCAGCCCTTCGTGGGCAGGGCCGGCCTATGGCTACACCTTC. Translating gives CASSPSWAGPAYGYTF.

At least ten counts were recorded for this clonotype. The CDR3 nucleotides are TGTGCCAGCAGCCAAGATCCAGGTAGCTCCTACGAGCAGTACTTC. This gives the protein CASSQDPGSSYEQYF. The rearrangement joins TRBV14 to TRBJ2-7; D gene unclear. Germline V gene data show CDR1 as SGHDN and CDR2 as FVKESK. This CDR3 is 15 amino acids long. V lost 0 bases and J 0 bases, leaving 9 bases between the germline ends.

For this clonotype: This may stem from a read error, because a much larger clone lies one nucleotide away. The V and J genes are TRBV10-3 and TRBJ2-5, with 7 bases identical to TRBD1. CDR3 length: 14 residues. From germline, CDR1 is ENHRY and CDR2 SYGVKD. The CDR3 loop is CAISGTVNHETQYF. The CDR3 nucleotides read TGTGCCATCTCCGGGACAGTAAACCACGAGACCCAGTACTTC.

Many counts were recorded for this clonotype. This chain links TRBV6-1 with TRBJ2-3; the D is unclear. CDR1 is MNHNS, CDR2 SASEGT, per germline. The CDR3 is made up of 13 amino acids. V lost 6 bases and J 3 bases, leaving 10 bases between the germline ends. This CDR3 reads CASRADGTDTQYF. The CDR3 DNA is TGTGCCAGCAGGGCCGACGGAACAGATACGCAGTATTTT.

The sample holds many counts of this clonotype. The chain links TRBV7-2 to TRBJ2-3; D unclear. The germline V gene encodes CDR1 SGHTA and CDR2 FQGNSA. V dropped 6 bases and J dropped 3 bases, with 10 bases sitting between them. The CDR3 runs 13 residues. The CDR3 bases are TGTGCCAGCAGGGAACCTCCAACAGATACGCAGTATTTT. It codes for CASREPPTDTQYF. Full variable domain (rest looked up from reference TRBV7-2 and TRBJ2-3): GAGVSQSPSNKVTEKGKDVELRCDPISGHTALYWYRQSLGQGLEFLIYFQGNSAPDKSGLPSDRFSAERTGGSVSTLTIQRTQQEDSAVYLCASREPPTDTQYFGPGTRLTVL.

The rearrangement uses TRBV14 and TRBJ2-7; 10 bases match TRBD1. The V and J ends lost 4 bases and 6 bases, in that order; junction bases with no gene match: 9. The germline gives CDR1 SGHDN, CDR2 FVKESK. This CDR3 region has 15 residues. CDR3 region: CASSLPGQGYFEQYF. For the CDR3, the DNA is TGTGCCAGCAGCCTCCCGGGACAGGGGTATTTCGAGCAGTACTTC.

The sample holds many counts of this clonotype. The V and J genes are TRBV29-1 and TRBJ2-7; D gene unclear. The CDR3 spans 14 residues. V was cut by 1 base and J by 0 bases, with 10 bases left in between. Germline lookup yields CDR1 SQVTM and CDR2 ANQGSEA. CDR3 bases: TGCAGCGTTGAAGTCTACACCGACTCCTACGAGCAGTACTTC. This translates into CSVEVYTDSYEQYF.

At least ten counts were recorded for this clonotype. The rearrangement uses TRBV29-1 and TRBJ2-3; possible D gene TRBD2, 6 bases. CDR1 SQVTM and CDR2 ANQGSEA come from the germline V gene. V lost 5 bases to trimming and J lost 2 bases, with 20 bases between them. The CDR3 has 16 residues. The DNA of the CDR3 is TGCAGCGTTTCGGGAGTGCCGGGAAGGGACACAGATACGCAGTATTTT. Translated: CSVSGVPGRDTDTQYF.

The chain uses TRBV5-6 and TRBJ2-2; 8 nucleotides agree with TRBD1. Unmatched junction bases numbered 8, after V lost 0 bases and J lost 7 bases. CDR1 and CDR2 (germline): SGHDT, YYEEEE. This CDR3 is built from 16 residues. In DNA, the CDR3 is TGTGCCAGCAGCTTGGGGACAGGGAAAAGGATCGGGGAGCTGTTTTTT. This sequence encodes CASSLGTGKRIGELFF.

This clonotype came up many times. The CDR3 sequence: CASSLGQGTEAFF. The CDR3 DNA reads TGTGCCAGCAGTTTAGGTCAGGGAACTGAAGCTTTCTTT. The V and J genes are TRBV12-3 or TRBV12-4 and TRBJ1-1; D is perhaps TRBD1 (5 bases). Between the trimmed V and J ends, which lost 1 base and 5 bases, there was a span of 8 bases. This CDR3 is built from 13 residues.

CDR3 sequence: CASSLQGKETQYF. The CDR3 bases are TGTGCCAGCTCACTCCAGGGAAAAGAGACCCAGTACTTC. The chain carries TRBV18 and TRBJ2-5; TRBD1 might be the D (5 bases). V lost 4 bases to trimming and J lost 3 bases, with 9 bases between them. This CDR3 comprises 13 residues. Germline CDR1 and CDR2: KGHSH and LQKENI.

Notes on this clonotype: A read error may explain this, as a much larger clone is one base away. The V gene is TRBV27, the J gene TRBJ2-3, with D hard to call. In germline, CDR1 is MNHEY, CDR2 SMNVEV (reference sequence). This CDR3 region has 15 residues. The V and J ends lost 8 bases and 1 base respectively, with 16 bases between them. The CDR3 region is CASAWAQIRTDTQYF. The CDR3 nucleotides are TGTGCCAGCGCCTGGGCACAAATACGCACAGATACGCAGTATTTT.

This clonotype was detected many times. The V gene is TRBV9, the J gene TRBJ2-2; 11 nucleotides match TRBD2. CDR1 is SGDLS, CDR2 YYNGEE, per germline. This CDR3 has 15 amino acids. V shed 1 base and J 6 bases; nucleotides not matched to a gene: 2. The chain's CDR3 is CASSVWTSGSGELFF. In nucleotides, the CDR3 is TGTGCCAGCAGCGTATGGACTAGCGGGTCCGGGGAGCTGTTTTTT.